This is a list of T cell receptor beta chains from one sample in a study of Ad26.COV2.S vaccination and SARS-CoV-2 variants. Using immunoSEQ multiplex PCR, the repertoire was profiled, and TCRdb retains in-frame clones only, with some absent. The sample contains 350,000 to 400,000 clones, about nine tenths of which appear only once. This specimen consisted of peripheral blood, obtained in a trial of Ad26.COV2.S vaccine versus placebo. These receptors were collected from a person between 18 and 60 years old who received the Ad26.COV2.S COVID-19 vaccine or a placebo. The CDR3 runs from the conserved cysteine through the conserved F or W. Fields, in order: V gene, D gene, J gene, CDR3 length, CDR3 protein. The D gene is left open where the match is weak.

v_call: TRBV7-2
d_call: .
j_call: TRBJ1-3
cdr3_length: 13
cdr3_aa: CASGRISGNTIYF

v_call: TRBV30
d_call: TRBD1
j_call: TRBJ2-3
cdr3_length: 15
cdr3_aa: CAWSPRTGLTDTQYF

v_call: TRBV5-3
d_call: .
j_call: TRBJ1-1
cdr3_length: 16
cdr3_aa: CARSPRRRAGSTEAFF

v_call: TRBV30
d_call: .
j_call: TRBJ1-2
cdr3_length: 12
cdr3_aa: CAWGQTLYGYTF

v_call: TRBV4-3
d_call: TRBD2
j_call: TRBJ2-1
cdr3_length: 21
cdr3_aa: CASSQTELAGSESLYYNEQFF

v_call: TRBV14
d_call: .
j_call: TRBJ1-3
cdr3_length: 17
cdr3_aa: CASSPLTAQVSGNTIYF

v_call: TRBV3-1/TRBV3-2
d_call: .
j_call: TRBJ1-3
cdr3_length: 12
cdr3_aa: CASSQEGNTIYF

v_call: TRBV4-3
d_call: .
j_call: TRBJ2-7
cdr3_length: 13
cdr3_aa: CASSTGLNYEQYF

v_call: TRBV3-1/TRBV3-2
d_call: .
j_call: TRBJ2-7
cdr3_length: 13
cdr3_aa: CASSPVGLGEQYF

v_call: TRBV6-5
d_call: .
j_call: TRBJ2-1
cdr3_length: 15
cdr3_aa: CASRIDRKIYNEQFF

v_call: TRBV5-1
d_call: .
j_call: TRBJ1-2
cdr3_length: 13
cdr3_aa: CASSLEGQGGYTF

v_call: TRBV13
d_call: TRBD2
j_call: TRBJ2-7
cdr3_length: 15
cdr3_aa: CASSSLAGRVYEQYF

v_call: TRBV5-4
d_call: .
j_call: TRBJ1-1
cdr3_length: 13
cdr3_aa: CASSLEKNTEAFF

v_call: TRBV30
d_call: .
j_call: TRBJ1-6
cdr3_length: 14
cdr3_aa: CAWDRLSGNSPLHF